This T cell receptor beta chain stems from a study of T cell repertoires in cytomegalovirus infection. Study in general: Based on public TCR beta signatures, there were indications of CMV infection and of a matching HLA type.

This CDR3 is 12 amino acids long. CDR1 is SGHTA, CDR2 FQGNSA, per germline. V was cut by 2 bases and J by 5 bases, with 6 bases left in between. Study-level findings and limits: Adding up the frequency of public TCR beta families identified people who carried CMV plus the relevant HLA. What dominated the ex vivo response were HLA-C-restricted CMV-specific TCR beta clonotypes.

TCRdb reprocessed the reads via MiXCR and lists one record per CDR3 protein. Here the sample spans 300,000 to 400,000 distinct CDR3 sequences, 15% to 20% being singletons. This clonotype was observed many times. Its antigen is unidentified. What was sequenced was PBMCs. The chain is built from TRBV7-2 and TRBJ1-1; D gene ambiguous. This clonotype was obtained from a human donor in good health (CMV status not recorded). Some clones in this sample may be carry-over from other donors' samples. CDR3 sequence reads: CASSLRLTEAFF. CDR3 DNA sequence: TGTGCCAGCAGCTTACGGCTAACTGAAGCTTTCTTT.